The 10 T cell receptor beta chains in this list originate from one sample, sequenced in a study of radiotherapy plus CTLA-4 blockade in lung cancer. Assay: immunoSEQ multiplex PCR; the TCRdb copy retains only in-frame clones and omits some. The table includes about 62,000 clones, roughly four fifths detected once. This specimen was peripheral blood, taken from a patient treated with radiotherapy plus ipilimumab. These receptors were taken from a human donor with non-small cell lung cancer who had a complete response to radiotherapy plus ipilimumab.

The chain is built from TRBV18 and TRBJ2-1, with 12 bases matching TRBD2. V trimming: 1 base; J trimming: 8 bases; junction bases outside the gene matches: 9. Germline loops: CDR1 KGHSH, CDR2 LQKENI. The CDR3 has 17 residues. Here the CDR3 DNA reads TGTGCCAGCTCACCACTTAAATCTAGCGGGAGGGCATATGAGCAGTTCTTC. This translates into CASSPLKSSGRAYEQFF.

The chain uses TRBV28 and TRBJ1-2, with D perhaps TRBD1 (5 bases). Per the germline V gene, CDR1 is MDHEN and CDR2 is SYDVKM. The CDR3 consists of 15 residues. Trimming removed 7 bases from V and 6 bases from J, with 21 bases in between. Written as DNA, the CDR3 is TGTGCCAGCATCCCGCTGGGGCCGGGGGAGCATGGCTACACCTTC. It translates to CASIPLGPGEHGYTF.

This clone was found once. The rearrangement uses TRBV9 and TRBJ2-1, with 8 nucleotides matching TRBD2. The V gene end was trimmed by 3 bases and the J gene end by 0 bases; junction bases not matched to a gene: 2. CDR1 is SGDLS and CDR2 is YYNGEE in the germline V gene. This CDR3 is 15 amino acids long. The CDR3 bases are TGTGCCAGCAGCGCTAGCGGGTACTCCTACAATGAGCAGTTCTTC. It translates to CASSASGYSYNEQFF. The entire variable domain, with the rest obtained from reference TRBV9 and TRBJ2-1, is as follows: DSGVTQTPKHLITATGQRVTLRCSPRSGDLSVYWYQQSLDQGLQFLIQYYNGEERAKGNILERFSAQQFPDLHSELNLSSLELGDSALYFCASSASGYSYNEQFFGPGTRLTVL.

V gene TRBV7-9 combines with J gene TRBJ2-7; D unresolved. The CDR3 extends over 12 amino acids. Trimming removed 3 bases at V and 7 bases at J, with 10 bases between. Germline loops: CDR1 SEHNR, CDR2 FQNEAQ (reference sequence). The CDR3 sequence is CASSFFVAEQYF. CDR3 DNA: TGTGCCAGCAGCTTTTTTGTAGCAGAGCAGTACTTC.

The chain joins TRBV6-5 to TRBJ1-2; 7 bases agree with TRBD1. This CDR3 comprises 13 residues. Looked up from germline, CDR1 is MNHEY and CDR2 is SVGAGI. V lost 1 base, J lost 8 bases, and 4 bases stayed unmatched. The CDR3 DNA reads as TGTGCCAGCAGTTACTGGCCAGGGGGAGGCTACACCTTC. The encoded protein is CASSYWPGGGYTF.

CDR3 sequence: CAHQDKANYGYTF. DNA of the CDR3: TGTGCCCATCAGGACAAGGCTAACTATGGCTACACCTTC. This chain links TRBV30 with TRBJ1-2; D may be TRBD1 (5 bases). Trimming took off 8 bases at V and 0 bases at J, with 13 bases between the two ends. Germline CDR1 is GTSNPN and CDR2 is SVGIG (reference sequence). The CDR3 is made up of 13 amino acids.

V usage is TRBV6-6 and J usage is TRBJ1-1; possible D gene TRBD1, 6 bases. Germline V gene data show CDR1 as MNHNY and CDR2 as SVGAGI (reference sequence). There are 13 residues in the CDR3. V dropped 8 bases and J dropped 4 bases, with 14 bases sitting between them. The CDR3 region is CASRLTGSTEAFF. The CDR3 coding sequence is TGTGCCAGCCGACTAACAGGGAGCACTGAAGCTTTCTTT.

This sequence joins TRBV4-1 and TRBJ2-1; possibly TRBD1 for D (5 bases). The length of the CDR3 is 15 residues. Looked up from germline, CDR1 is MGHRA and CDR2 is YSYEKL. Trimming left V 4 bases short and J 4 bases short, with 14 bases between. The CDR3: CASSPIRAGYNEQFF. The CDR3 DNA is TGCGCCAGCAGCCCAATCAGGGCAGGGTACAATGAGCAGTTCTTC.

The V gene is TRBV2, the J gene TRBJ2-7, with 10 bases identical to TRBD1. The germline V gene encodes CDR1 SNHLY and CDR2 FYNNEI. V shed 4 bases, J shed 2 bases, and the junction held 2 bases outside the gene matches. The CDR3 runs 14 residues. The CDR3 region has the DNA TGTGCCAGCAGTGCAGGACAGGGGGCCTACGAGCAGTACTTC. This sequence encodes CASSAGQGAYEQYF.

V usage is TRBV19 and J usage is TRBJ2-2; maybe TRBD2 (7 bases). Germline V lookup: CDR1 LNHDA, CDR2 SQIVND (reference sequence). Trimming took 1 base from V and 5 from J, leaving 14 bases between them. The CDR3 length is 16 residues. CDR3 region: CASSIGGRTSTGELFF. For the CDR3, the DNA is TGTGCCAGTAGTATAGGGGGGCGGACTAGTACCGGGGAGCTGTTTTTT.